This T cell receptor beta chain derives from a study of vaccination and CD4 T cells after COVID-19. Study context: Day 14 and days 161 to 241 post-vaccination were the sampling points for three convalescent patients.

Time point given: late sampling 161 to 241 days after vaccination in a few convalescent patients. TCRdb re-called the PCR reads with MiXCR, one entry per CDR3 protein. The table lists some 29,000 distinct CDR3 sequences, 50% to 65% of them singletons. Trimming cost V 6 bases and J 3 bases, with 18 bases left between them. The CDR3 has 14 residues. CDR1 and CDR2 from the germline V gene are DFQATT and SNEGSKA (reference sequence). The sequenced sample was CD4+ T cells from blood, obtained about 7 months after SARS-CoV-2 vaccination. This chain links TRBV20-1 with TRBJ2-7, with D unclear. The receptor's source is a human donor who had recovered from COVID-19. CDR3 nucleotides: TGCAGTGCCCATGACCCTCCGTCGAGCTACGAGCAGTACTTC. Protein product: CSAHDPPSSYEQYF.